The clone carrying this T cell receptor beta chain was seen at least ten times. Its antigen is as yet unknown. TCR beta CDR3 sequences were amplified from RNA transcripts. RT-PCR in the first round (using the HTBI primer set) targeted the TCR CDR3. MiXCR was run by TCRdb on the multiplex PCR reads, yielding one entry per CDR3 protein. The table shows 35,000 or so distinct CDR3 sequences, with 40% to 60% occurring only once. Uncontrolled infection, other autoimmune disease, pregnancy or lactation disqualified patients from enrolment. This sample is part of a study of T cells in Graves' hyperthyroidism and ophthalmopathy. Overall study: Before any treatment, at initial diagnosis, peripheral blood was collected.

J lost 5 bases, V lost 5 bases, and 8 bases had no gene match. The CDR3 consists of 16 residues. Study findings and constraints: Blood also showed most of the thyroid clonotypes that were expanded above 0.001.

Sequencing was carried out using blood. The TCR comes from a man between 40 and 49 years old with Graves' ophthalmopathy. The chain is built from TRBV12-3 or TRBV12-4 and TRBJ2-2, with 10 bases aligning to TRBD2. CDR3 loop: CASSPGTSGVTGELFF. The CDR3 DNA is TGTGCCAGCAGTCCAGGAACTAGCGGGGTAACCGGGGAGCTGTTTTTT.